This TCR beta chain was recovered during a study of radiotherapy plus CTLA-4 blockade in lung cancer. Only in-frame clones appear in the TCRdb table, and some are missing; sequencing was by immunoSEQ multiplex PCR. The data hold 40,000 to 50,000 clones, with 82% observed a single time. V lost 4 bases to trimming and J lost 1 base, with 12 bases between them. CDR1 is SGHTA, CDR2 FQGTGA, per germline. The CDR3 is 15 residues long. The sequencing used peripheral blood, collected from a patient treated with radiotherapy plus ipilimumab. The TCR was taken from a human donor with non-small cell lung cancer who had stable disease on radiotherapy plus ipilimumab. V and J are TRBV7-3 and TRBJ2-3, with D possibly matching TRBD2 (6 bases). CDR3 coding DNA: TGTGCCAGCAGCTCGGTAGCGGCCGGCACAGATACGCAGTATTTT. Its protein product is CASSSVAAGTDTQYF.